This T cell receptor (beta chain) appears in the sequencing data of a study of shared clonotypes between healthy human individuals. This CDR3 comprises 16 residues. J gave up 2 bases and V 3 bases, and 5 bases lay outside the gene matches. The germline V gene encodes CDR1 MRHNA and CDR2 SNTAGT. A word on this clone: Other DNA sequences in the same sample also yield this CDR3.

Sequenced by immunoSEQ multiplex PCR; TCRdb stores in-frame clones only, minus some. The sample contains about half a million clones, approximately 84% of which appear only once. This sequence originates from a middle-aged woman in good health. Some clones in this sample may be carry-over from other donors' samples. Sequenced: PBMCs. This chain connects TRBV6-4 to TRBJ2-2; TRBD1 agrees at 8 bases. The CDR3 reads CASSDGTGGNTGELFF. CDR3 nucleotide sequence: TGTGCCAGCAGTGATGGGACAGGTGGAAACACCGGGGAGCTGTTTTTT.